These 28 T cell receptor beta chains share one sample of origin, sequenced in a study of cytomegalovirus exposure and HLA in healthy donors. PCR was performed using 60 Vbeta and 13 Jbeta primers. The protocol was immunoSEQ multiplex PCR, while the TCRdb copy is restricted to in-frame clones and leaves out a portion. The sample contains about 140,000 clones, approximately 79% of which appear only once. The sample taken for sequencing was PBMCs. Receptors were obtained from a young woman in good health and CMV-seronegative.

Written as DNA, the CDR3 is TGTGCCAGCAGCCCGACCGGACAGGGGGGCGAGACCCAGTACTTC. Translation gives CASSPTGQGGETQYF. This chain links TRBV7-2 with TRBJ2-5; TRBD1 agrees at 10 bases. V trimming: 5 bases; J trimming: 5 bases; junction bases outside the gene matches: 8. The CDR3 totals 15 residues. CDR1 is SGHTA and CDR2 is FQGNSA in the germline V gene.

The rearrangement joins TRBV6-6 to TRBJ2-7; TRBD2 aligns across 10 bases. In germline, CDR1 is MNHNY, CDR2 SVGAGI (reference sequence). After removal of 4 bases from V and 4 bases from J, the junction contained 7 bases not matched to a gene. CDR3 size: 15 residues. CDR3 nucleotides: TGTGCCAGCAGTTCTTCTAGCGGGGGTTCGTACGAGCAGTACTTC. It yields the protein CASSSSSGGSYEQYF.

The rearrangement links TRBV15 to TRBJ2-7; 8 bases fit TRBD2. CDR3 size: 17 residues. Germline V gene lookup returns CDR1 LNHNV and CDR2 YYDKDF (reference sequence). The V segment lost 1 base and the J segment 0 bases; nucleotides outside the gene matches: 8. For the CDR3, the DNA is TGTGCCACCAGCAGAGGGGTAAGCGGGACTAGCTCCTACGAGCAGTACTTC. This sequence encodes CATSRGVSGTSSYEQYF.

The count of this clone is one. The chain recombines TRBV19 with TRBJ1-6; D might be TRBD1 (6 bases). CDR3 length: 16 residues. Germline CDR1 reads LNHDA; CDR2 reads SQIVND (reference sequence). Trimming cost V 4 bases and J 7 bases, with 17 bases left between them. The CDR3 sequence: CASSTTTGIHNSPLHF. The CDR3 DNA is TGTGCCAGTAGTACGACGACAGGAATTCACAATTCACCCCTCCACTTT.

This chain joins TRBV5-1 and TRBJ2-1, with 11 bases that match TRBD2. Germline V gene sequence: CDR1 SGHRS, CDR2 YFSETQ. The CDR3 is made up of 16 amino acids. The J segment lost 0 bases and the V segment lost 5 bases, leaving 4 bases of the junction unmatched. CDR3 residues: CASRASGGSSYNEQFF. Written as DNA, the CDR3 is TGCGCCAGCAGGGCTAGCGGGGGGAGCTCCTACAATGAGCAGTTCTTC.

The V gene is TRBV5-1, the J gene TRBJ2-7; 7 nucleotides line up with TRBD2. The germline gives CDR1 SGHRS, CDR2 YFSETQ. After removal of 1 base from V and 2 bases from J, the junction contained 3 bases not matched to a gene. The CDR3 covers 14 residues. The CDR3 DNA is TGCGCCAGCAGCTTGTGGGGGGGAGCCTACGAGCAGTACTTC. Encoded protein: CASSLWGGAYEQYF.

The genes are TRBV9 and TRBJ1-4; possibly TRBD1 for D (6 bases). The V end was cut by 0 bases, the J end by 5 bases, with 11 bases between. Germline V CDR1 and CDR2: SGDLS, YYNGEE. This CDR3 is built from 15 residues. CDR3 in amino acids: CASSVGWGTNEKLFF. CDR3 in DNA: TGTGCCAGCAGCGTAGGATGGGGGACAAATGAAAAACTGTTTTTT.

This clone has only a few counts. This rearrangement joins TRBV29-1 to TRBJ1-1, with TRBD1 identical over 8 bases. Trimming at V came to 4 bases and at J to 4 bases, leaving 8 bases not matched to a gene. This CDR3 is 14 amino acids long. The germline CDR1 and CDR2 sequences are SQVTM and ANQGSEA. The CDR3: CSVATGGAGTEAFF. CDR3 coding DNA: TGCAGCGTTGCTACAGGGGGGGCAGGCACTGAAGCTTTCTTT.

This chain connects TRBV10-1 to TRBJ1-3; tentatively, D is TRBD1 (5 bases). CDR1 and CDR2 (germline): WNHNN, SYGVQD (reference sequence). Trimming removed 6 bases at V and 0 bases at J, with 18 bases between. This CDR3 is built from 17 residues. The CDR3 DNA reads TGCGCCAGCAGCCCCGGTTGGACACCTAACTCTGGAAACACCATATATTTT. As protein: CASSPGWTPNSGNTIYF.

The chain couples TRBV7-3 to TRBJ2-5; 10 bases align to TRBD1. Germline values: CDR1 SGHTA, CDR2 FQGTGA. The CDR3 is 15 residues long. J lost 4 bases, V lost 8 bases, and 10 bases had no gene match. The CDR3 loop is CASGPGQGRGETQYF. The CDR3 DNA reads TGTGCCAGCGGCCCGGGACAGGGGAGGGGAGAGACCCAGTACTTC.

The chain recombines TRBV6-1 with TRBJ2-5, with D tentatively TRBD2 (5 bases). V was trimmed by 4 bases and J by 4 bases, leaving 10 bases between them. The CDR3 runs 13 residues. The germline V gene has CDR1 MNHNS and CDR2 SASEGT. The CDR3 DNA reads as TGTGCCAGCAGTGGACTACCCCGAGAGACCCAGTACTTC. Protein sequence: CASSGLPRETQYF.

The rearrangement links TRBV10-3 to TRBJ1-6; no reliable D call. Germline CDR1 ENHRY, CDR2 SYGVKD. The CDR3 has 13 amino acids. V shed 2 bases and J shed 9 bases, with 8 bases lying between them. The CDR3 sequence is CAISEVLSSPLHF. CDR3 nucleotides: TGTGCCATCAGTGAGGTTTTGAGTTCACCCCTCCACTTT.

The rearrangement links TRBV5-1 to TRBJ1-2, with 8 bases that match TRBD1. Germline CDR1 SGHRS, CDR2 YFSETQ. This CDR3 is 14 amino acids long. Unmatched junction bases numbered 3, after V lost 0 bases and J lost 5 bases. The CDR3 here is CASSLGRTGYGYTF. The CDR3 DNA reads TGCGCCAGCAGCTTGGGGCGGACAGGGTATGGCTACACCTTC.

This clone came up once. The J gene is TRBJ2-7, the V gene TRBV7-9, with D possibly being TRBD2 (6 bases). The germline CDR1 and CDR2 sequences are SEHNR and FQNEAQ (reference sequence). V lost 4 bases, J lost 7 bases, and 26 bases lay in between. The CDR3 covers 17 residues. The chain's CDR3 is CASSSPGAGLPSREQYF. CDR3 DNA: TGTGCCAGCAGCTCCCCCGGGGCGGGACTCCCCTCGCGGGAGCAGTACTTC.

In DNA form, the CDR3 reads TGTGCCAGCAGGCCGGGACAGGGGAGCGGCACAGATACGCAGTATTTT. This gives the protein CASRPGQGSGTDTQYF. The chain combines TRBV7-9 with TRBJ2-3; 10 bases align to TRBD1. CDR1 is SEHNR and CDR2 is FQNEAQ in the germline V gene (reference sequence). The CDR3 contains 16 residues. V lost 6 bases to trimming and J lost 1 base; unmatched junction nucleotides: 7.

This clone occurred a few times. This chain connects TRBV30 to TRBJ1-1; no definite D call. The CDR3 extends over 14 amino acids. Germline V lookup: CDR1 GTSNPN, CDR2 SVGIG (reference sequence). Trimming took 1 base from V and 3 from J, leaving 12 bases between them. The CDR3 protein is CAWSGIRIHTEAFF. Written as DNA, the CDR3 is TGTGCCTGGAGTGGAATCAGGATACACACTGAAGCTTTCTTT.

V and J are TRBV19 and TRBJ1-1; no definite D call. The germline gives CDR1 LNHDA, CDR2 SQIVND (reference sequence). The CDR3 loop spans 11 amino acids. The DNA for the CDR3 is TGTGCAACTAGGGAGGGCACTGAAGCTTTCTTT. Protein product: CATREGTEAFF.

The CDR3 is CASSRRDSKFF. In DNA, the CDR3 is TGTGCCAGCAGCCGTCGGGACTCGAAGTTCTTC. This sequence joins TRBV14 and TRBJ2-1; weak D call: TRBD2 (6 bases). Germline V CDR1 and CDR2: SGHDN, FVKESK. With 4 bases removed from V and 14 bases from J, the gap between germline ends came to 12 bases. The length of the CDR3 is 11 residues.

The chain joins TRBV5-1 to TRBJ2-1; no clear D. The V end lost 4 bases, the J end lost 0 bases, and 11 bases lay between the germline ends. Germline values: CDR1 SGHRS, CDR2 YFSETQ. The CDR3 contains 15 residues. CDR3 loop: CASSPQYISYNEQFF. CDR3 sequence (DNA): TGCGCCAGCAGCCCACAGTACATCTCCTACAATGAGCAGTTCTTC. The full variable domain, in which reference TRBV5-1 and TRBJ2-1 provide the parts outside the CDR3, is KAGVTQTPRYLIKTRGQQVTLSCSPISGHRSVSWYQQTPGQGLQFLFEYFSETQRNKGNFPGRFSGRQFSNSRSEMNVSTLELGDSALYLCASSPQYISYNEQFFGPGTRLTVL.

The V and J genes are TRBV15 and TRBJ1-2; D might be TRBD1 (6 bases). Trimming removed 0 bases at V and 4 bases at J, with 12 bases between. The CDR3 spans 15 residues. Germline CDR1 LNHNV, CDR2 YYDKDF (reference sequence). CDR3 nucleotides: TGTGCCACCAGCAGAGACCCAGGGGCGCGCTATGGCTACACCTTC. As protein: CATSRDPGARYGYTF.

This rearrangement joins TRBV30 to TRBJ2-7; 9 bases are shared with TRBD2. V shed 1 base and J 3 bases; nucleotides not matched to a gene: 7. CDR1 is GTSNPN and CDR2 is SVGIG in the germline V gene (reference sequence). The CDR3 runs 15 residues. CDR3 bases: TGTGCCTGGAGTGGAGCGGGGGGCTTACTCTACGAGCAGTACTTC. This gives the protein CAWSGAGGLLYEQYF.

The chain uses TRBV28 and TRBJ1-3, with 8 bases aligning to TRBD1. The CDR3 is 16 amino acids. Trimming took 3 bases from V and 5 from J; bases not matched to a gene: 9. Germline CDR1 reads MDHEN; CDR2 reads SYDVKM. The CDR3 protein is CASSFSGWDRRNTIYF. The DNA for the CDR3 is TGTGCCAGCAGTTTCTCTGGATGGGACAGGAGAAACACCATATATTTT. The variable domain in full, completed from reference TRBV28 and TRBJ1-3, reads DVKVTQSSRYLVKRTGEKVFLECVQDMDHENMFWYRQDPGLGLRLIYFSYDVKMKEKGDIPEGYSVSREKKERFSLILESASTNQTSMYLCASSFSGWDRRNTIYFGEGSWLTVV.

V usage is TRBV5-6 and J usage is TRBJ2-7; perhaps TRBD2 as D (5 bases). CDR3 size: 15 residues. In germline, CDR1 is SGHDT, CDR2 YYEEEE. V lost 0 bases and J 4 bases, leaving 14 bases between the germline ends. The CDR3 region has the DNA TGTGCCAGCAGCTTGGAGGCAGGAGGATGGTACGAGCAGTACTTC. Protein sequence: CASSLEAGGWYEQYF.

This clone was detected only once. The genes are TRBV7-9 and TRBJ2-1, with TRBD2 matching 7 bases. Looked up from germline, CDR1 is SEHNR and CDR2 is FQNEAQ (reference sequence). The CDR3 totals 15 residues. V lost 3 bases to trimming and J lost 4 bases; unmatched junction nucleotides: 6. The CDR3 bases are TGTGCCAGCAGCTTTACAGCGGGATATTACAATGAGCAGTTCTTC. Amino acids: CASSFTAGYYNEQFF.

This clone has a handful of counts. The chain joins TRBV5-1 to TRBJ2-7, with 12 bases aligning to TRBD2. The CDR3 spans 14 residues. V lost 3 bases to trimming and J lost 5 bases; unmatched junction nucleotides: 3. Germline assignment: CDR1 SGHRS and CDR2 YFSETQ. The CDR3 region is CASSSTSGSHEQYF. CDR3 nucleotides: TGCGCCAGCAGCTCGACTAGCGGGAGCCACGAGCAGTACTTC.

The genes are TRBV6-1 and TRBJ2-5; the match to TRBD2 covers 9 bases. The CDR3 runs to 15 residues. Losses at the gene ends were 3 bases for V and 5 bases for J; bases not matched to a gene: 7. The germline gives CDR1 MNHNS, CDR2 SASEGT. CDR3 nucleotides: TGTGCCAGCAGTGACGTGGGACTAGCCCTGGAGACCCAGTACTTC. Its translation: CASSDVGLALETQYF.

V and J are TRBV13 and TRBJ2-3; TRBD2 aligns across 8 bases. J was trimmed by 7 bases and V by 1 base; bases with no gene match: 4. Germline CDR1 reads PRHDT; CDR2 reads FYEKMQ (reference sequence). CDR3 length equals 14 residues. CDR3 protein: CASSLVGRENTQYF. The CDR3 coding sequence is TGTGCCAGCAGCTTAGTCGGGAGGGAGAATACGCAGTATTTT.

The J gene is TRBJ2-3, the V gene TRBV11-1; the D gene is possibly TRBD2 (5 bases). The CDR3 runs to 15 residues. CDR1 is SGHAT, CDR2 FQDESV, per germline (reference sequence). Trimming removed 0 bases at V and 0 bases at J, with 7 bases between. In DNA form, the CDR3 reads TGTGCCAGCAGCTTAGCGGGAGCAAGCACAGATACGCAGTATTTT. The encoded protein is CASSLAGASTDTQYF.